The 27 T cell receptor beta chains below all came from one sample that was sequenced in a study of T cell responses to AZD1222 COVID-19 vaccine. The assay was immunoSEQ multiplex PCR, and TCRdb's table has in-frame clones only and misses some. This table holds around 140,000 clones, about 92% found once. The sequenced sample was peripheral blood, obtained 28 days after the second AZD1222 dose. The receptors were gathered from an adult who received the AZD1222 COVID-19 vaccine.

This chain uses TRBV3-1 (or the pseudogene TRBV3-2) with TRBJ1-1, with D maybe TRBD1 (6 bases). CDR1 LGHDT and CDR2 YNNKEL come from the germline V gene (reference sequence). V was cut by 4 bases and J by 10 bases, with 19 bases left in between. The CDR3 consists of 14 residues. The CDR3 region is CASSPGTTGIGAFF. Here the CDR3 DNA reads TGTGCCAGCAGCCCAGGGACAACAGGGATCGGAGCTTTCTTT.

The rearrangement joins TRBV3-1 (or the pseudogene TRBV3-2) to TRBJ2-7, with 12 bases aligning to TRBD1. This CDR3 contains 14 residues. The germline CDR1 and CDR2 sequences are LGHDT and YNNKEL (reference sequence). The junction had 2 bases not matched to a gene; V was cut back by 2 bases and J by 6 bases. The CDR3 DNA is TGTGCCAGCAGCCAACGGGACAGGGGGCGCGAGCAGTACTTC. Its translation: CASSQRDRGREQYF.

This chain links TRBV2 with TRBJ1-5, with D perhaps matching TRBD1 (5 bases). Trimming shortened V by 6 bases and J by 2 bases, and 8 bases separated the two germline ends. Germline lookup yields CDR1 SNHLY and CDR2 FYNNEI. The CDR3 covers 13 residues. As DNA, the CDR3 is TGTGCCAGCAGGGGGGGAGGCAATCAGCCCCAGCATTTT. This gives the protein CASRGGGNQPQHF.

This clone was seen just once. The chain couples TRBV6-5 to TRBJ2-3; 7 nucleotides agree with TRBD2. Germline V CDR1 and CDR2: MNHEY, SVGAGI. V was pared by 4 bases and J by 2 bases, with 9 bases of the junction left unmatched. The CDR3 loop spans 16 amino acids. CDR3 bases: TGTGCCAGCAGTTCCAGTCTTAGCGGGTCCACAGATACGCAGTATTTT. Translating gives CASSSSLSGSTDTQYF.

This chain uses TRBV5-1 with TRBJ2-7; D remains unclear. The V end lost 0 bases, the J end lost 4 bases, and 5 bases lay between the germline ends. The length of the CDR3 is 12 residues. In germline, CDR1 is SGHRS, CDR2 YFSETQ. CDR3 sequence: CASSLGAYEQYF. The CDR3 nucleotides read TGCGCCAGCAGCTTGGGGGCTTACGAGCAGTACTTC.

The J gene is TRBJ1-1, the V gene TRBV4-2; 10 bases are shared with TRBD1. After removal of 5 bases from V and 0 bases from J, the junction contained 9 bases not matched to a gene. This CDR3 is built from 17 residues. Per the germline V gene, CDR1 is LGHNA and CDR2 is YNFKEQ. In DNA, the CDR3 is TGTGCCAGCAGCAGACAGGGGGCGCGCAGTATGAACACTGAAGCTTTCTTT. It is translated as CASSRQGARSMNTEAFF.

The chain has TRBV21-1 and TRBJ2-5. TRBV21-1 constitutes a pseudogene. The CDR3 runs 12 residues. Here the CDR3 reads CASSKGEETQYF. The CDR3 DNA follows: TGTGCCAGCAGCAAGGGGGAAGAGACCCAGTACTTC.

The DNA for the CDR3 is TGTGCCAGCAGCCATAGTGCGGGTGGGGAGCTGTTTTTT. It yields the protein CASSHSAGGELFF. The chain links TRBV3-1 (or the pseudogene TRBV3-2) to TRBJ2-2, with D possibly being TRBD2 (5 bases). Germline V gives CDR1 LGHDT, CDR2 YNNKEL (reference sequence). The germline V and J ends were trimmed by 3 bases and 8 bases, with 10 bases remaining between them. The CDR3 has 13 residues.

The rearrangement joins TRBV6-2 or TRBV6-3 to TRBJ1-1, with unresolved D. This CDR3 has 13 residues. Germline V gene data show CDR1 as MNHEY and CDR2 as SVGEGT. The germline V and J ends were trimmed by 5 bases and 10 bases, with 17 bases remaining between them. CDR3: CASSDPTGNPAFF. The DNA of the CDR3 is TGTGCCAGCAGTGACCCGACCGGGAATCCAGCTTTCTTT.

The chain joins TRBV7-9 to TRBJ1-1, with D unresolved. V was trimmed by 4 bases and J by 4 bases, leaving 7 bases between them. Germline V gene data show CDR1 as SEHNR and CDR2 as FQNEAQ (reference sequence). The CDR3 has 12 amino acids. DNA for the CDR3: TGTGCCAGCAGCTCTACGCGCACTGAAGCTTTCTTT. Translated, it gives CASSSTRTEAFF.

The chain uses TRBV18 and TRBJ1-1; TRBD1 might be the D (6 bases). CDR1 KGHSH and CDR2 LQKENI come from the germline V gene. The CDR3 consists of 13 residues. The V end was cut by 10 bases, the J end by 1 base, with 13 bases between. CDR3 sequence (DNA): TGTGCCACCCAAGAACAGGGGAACACTGAAGCTTTCTTT. It codes for CATQEQGNTEAFF.

V gene TRBV19 combines with J gene TRBJ1-1; D is uncertain. The CDR3 spans 13 residues. V lost 5 bases, J lost 1 base, and 8 bases lay in between. The V gene's germline CDR1 is LNHDA and CDR2 SQIVND (reference sequence). The CDR3 loop reads CASSAPRNTEAFF. CDR3 bases: TGTGCCAGTAGTGCTCCGCGGAACACTGAAGCTTTCTTT. Filled out from reference TRBV19 and TRBJ1-1, the complete variable domain reads DGGITQSPKYLFRKEGQNVTLSCEQNLNHDAMYWYRQDPGQGLRLIYYSQIVNDFQKGDIAEGYSVSREKKESFPLTVTSAQKNPTAFYLCASSAPRNTEAFFGQGTRLTVV.

The chain links TRBV2 to TRBJ1-1; D is ambiguous. The V gene lost 2 bases and the J gene lost 4 bases, with 8 bases spanning the gap. The CDR3 length is 13 residues. CDR1 and CDR2 from the germline V gene are SNHLY and FYNNEI. In DNA, the CDR3 is TGTGCCAGCAGTGAACACGGAGGCACTGAAGCTTTCTTT. Translation: CASSEHGGTEAFF.

The CDR3 coding sequence is TGTGCCAGCACGGCCGGGGTGGGGCTCTTCTTC. Amino acid sequence: CASTAGVGLFF. The gene calls are TRBV7-3 and TRBJ2-1; TRBD1 or TRBD2 may be the D gene (5 bases each). This CDR3 spans 11 amino acids. The germline gives CDR1 SGHTA, CDR2 FQGTGA. Deletions cut 7 bases from V and 16 bases from J, with 17 bases between.

V and J are TRBV6-5 and TRBJ2-1; TRBD2 might be the D (6 bases). Germline lookup yields CDR1 MNHEY and CDR2 SVGAGI. The ends were cut back, 4 bases at V and 4 bases at J, with 17 bases in the middle. This CDR3 has 16 residues. The CDR3 loop reads CASSLGLSPLYNEQFF. DNA of the CDR3: TGTGCCAGCAGTTTGGGACTGTCGCCCCTATACAATGAGCAGTTCTTC.

The rearrangement uses TRBV5-1 and TRBJ2-1; 13 bases agree with TRBD2. The CDR3 has 17 residues. Germline V gives CDR1 SGHRS, CDR2 YFSETQ. The trim removed 2 bases at V and 6 bases at J, leaving 8 bases unmatched. This CDR3 reads CASSFTSGRGASNEQFF. CDR3 nucleotide sequence: TGCGCCAGCAGCTTTACTAGCGGGAGGGGAGCTTCCAATGAGCAGTTCTTC.

The V and J genes are TRBV5-1 and TRBJ2-7; weak D call: TRBD2 (6 bases). The V end lost 4 bases, the J end lost 3 bases, and 11 bases lay between the germline ends. Germline values: CDR1 SGHRS, CDR2 YFSETQ. The CDR3 runs 13 residues. The CDR3 DNA follows: TGCGCCAGCAGCGCGGGACCTGGCTACGAGCAGTACTTC. Its protein product is CASSAGPGYEQYF.

This clone turned up a few times. V gene TRBV7-2 combines with J gene TRBJ1-2, with a weak D call TRBD1 (5 bases). V was pared by 0 bases and J by 6 bases, with 17 bases between. In germline, CDR1 is SGHTA, CDR2 FQGNSA. CDR3 length equals 16 residues. This CDR3 is CASSLAIGTPRDGYTF. In nucleotides, the CDR3 is TGTGCCAGCAGCTTAGCGATAGGGACCCCAAGAGATGGCTACACCTTC.

The V gene is TRBV4-2, the J gene TRBJ1-5; a weak D match, TRBD1 (5 bases). Germline assignment: CDR1 LGHNA and CDR2 YNFKEQ. This CDR3 has 15 residues. The V and J ends lost 2 bases and 4 bases respectively, with 12 bases between them. In DNA, the CDR3 is TGTGCCAGCAGCCAACTATGGGACGTAAATCAGCCCCAGCATTTT. Translating it yields CASSQLWDVNQPQHF.

The chain carries TRBV2 and TRBJ2-6; D not certain. The germline gives CDR1 SNHLY, CDR2 FYNNEI. The V end was cut by 5 bases, the J end by 0 bases, with 11 bases between. The length of the CDR3 is 16 residues. CDR3 nucleotides: TGTGCCAGCAGTATCGGTACTTTCTCTGGGGCCAACGTCCTGACTTTC. Amino acids: CASSIGTFSGANVLTF.

V is TRBV18 and J is TRBJ1-2; D ambiguous. The V gene's germline CDR1 is KGHSH and CDR2 LQKENI. V gave up 2 bases and J gave up 2 bases, with 9 bases separating them. This CDR3 spans 14 amino acids. The chain's CDR3 is CASSPGPNNYGYTF. The CDR3 DNA reads as TGTGCCAGCTCACCAGGCCCGAACAACTATGGCTACACCTTC.

The chain joins TRBV25-1 to TRBJ1-2; TRBD1 agrees at 8 bases. The CDR3 extends over 15 amino acids. V shed 2 bases, J shed 8 bases, and the junction held 10 bases outside the gene matches. CDR1 and CDR2 (germline): MGHDK, SYGVNS. CDR3 loop: CASSEPGRGRRGYTF. The CDR3 DNA reads TGTGCCAGCAGTGAACCCGGCAGGGGGCGTCGGGGCTACACCTTC.

V and J are TRBV28 and TRBJ1-1; no clear D. Germline CDR1 is MDHEN and CDR2 is SYDVKM. CDR3 length: 17 residues. CDR3 in amino acids: CAVGLAGAAGANTEAFF. CDR3 bases: TGTGCGGTGGGTTTGGCCGGAGCCGCGGGTGCGAACACTGAAGCTTTCTTT.

This clone was recorded only once. The chain is built from TRBV15 and TRBJ2-1, with 7 bases lining up with TRBD2. The germline gives CDR1 LNHNV, CDR2 YYDKDF (reference sequence). This CDR3 comprises 16 residues. V was clipped by 1 base and J by 4 bases; unmatched bases: 7. CDR3 in amino acids: CATSRVPSGDYNEQFF. The DNA for the CDR3 is TGTGCCACCAGCAGAGTGCCTAGCGGAGATTACAATGAGCAGTTCTTC.

The chain uses TRBV5-1 and TRBJ2-7, with 9 bases fitting TRBD1. The CDR3 loop spans 16 amino acids. The trim removed 0 bases at V and 2 bases at J, leaving 6 bases unmatched. Germline CDR1 reads SGHRS; CDR2 reads YFSETQ. This chain's CDR3 is CASSLVVTGGAYEQYF. As DNA, the CDR3 is TGCGCCAGCAGCTTGGTCGTGACAGGGGGAGCCTACGAGCAGTACTTC. The full variable domain, completed using reference TRBV5-1 and TRBJ2-7, is KAGVTQTPRYLIKTRGQQVTLSCSPISGHRSVSWYQQTPGQGLQFLFEYFSETQRNKGNFPGRFSGRQFSNSRSEMNVSTLELGDSALYLCASSLVVTGGAYEQYFGPGTRLTVT.

Here the CDR3 DNA reads TGTGCCAGCAGTACAGAAAACCTCTCGCGGCGGACTGAGCAGTTCTTC. This encodes CASSTENLSRRTEQFF. The chain joins TRBV6-2 or TRBV6-3 to TRBJ2-1; D ambiguous. V shed 5 bases and J shed 9 bases, with 23 bases lying between them. CDR3 size: 16 residues. Looked up from germline, CDR1 is MNHEY and CDR2 is SVGEGT.

The chain has TRBV6-5 and TRBJ2-3; no definite D call. Germline V lookup: CDR1 MNHEY, CDR2 SVGAGI. The CDR3 spans 12 residues. Trimming pared 8 bases from V and 8 bases from J, leaving 14 bases between. The CDR3 loop reads CASATWGRTQYF. In DNA, the CDR3 is TGTGCCAGCGCCACGTGGGGTCGTACGCAGTATTTT.